The clone carrying this TCR beta chain was seen a handful of times. The antigen is unknown. The data are from a study of beta chain features in type 1 diabetes. Overall study: Sorted cells numbering 107,917,701 were examined across all samples. Regarding the study as a whole: People with Type 1 diabetes carried modestly yet significantly shorter TCRB CDR3s in all four CD4+ subsets.

The CDR3 consists of 14 residues. V shed 1 base and J shed 2 bases, with 9 bases lying between them. The germline CDR1 and CDR2 sequences are KGHSH and LQKENI. Every isolated RNA sample was fully reverse transcribed, so sequencing captured expressed TCRB transcripts. The assay was immunoSEQ multiplex PCR, and TCRdb's table has in-frame clones only and misses some. The sample has a few hundred thousand clones, 10% to 15% seen once. The chain recombines TRBV18 with TRBJ2-7; D is possibly TRBD1 (6 bases). The receptor was isolated from a young woman with type 1 diabetes. Sequenced material: naive CD4+ T cells from blood. DNA for the CDR3: TGTGCCAGCTCACCACAACAGGGTACCTACGAGCAGTACTTC. Translated, it gives CASSPQQGTYEQYF. The variable domain in full, completed from reference TRBV18 and TRBJ2-7, reads NAGVMQNPRHLVRRRGQEARLRCSPMKGHSHVYWYRQLPEEGLKFMVYLQKENIIDESGMPKERFSAEFPKEGPSILRIQQVVRGDSAAYFCASSPQQGTYEQYFGPGTRLTVT.